This T cell receptor (beta chain) is drawn from a study of T cell repertoires in cytomegalovirus infection. At the level of the study: In public TCR beta signatures, there were indications of both CMV infection and matching HLA type. Study-level results: Ex vivo responses were dominated by HLA-C-restricted CMV-specific TCR beta clonotypes. Summed frequency of public TCR beta families distinguished CMV carriers with the relevant HLA.

V was clipped by 6 bases and J by 2 bases, with 14 bases between them. Germline CDR1 reads SEHNR; CDR2 reads FQNEAQ (reference sequence). This CDR3 contains 16 residues. This clonotype has only a few counts. What it binds is unknown. MiXCR, applied by TCRdb to the reads, yields one record per CDR3 protein. The sample contains 490,000 or so distinct CDR3 sequences, over 9% of which appear only once. The specimen was PBMCs. The source of this sequence is a human donor in good health (CMV status not recorded). Some clones in this sample may be carry-over from other donors' samples. This rearrangement joins TRBV7-9 to TRBJ2-6; D might be TRBD2 (6 bases). In DNA form, the CDR3 reads TGTGCCAGCAGTCTGCCGGGGGTGGCTGGGGCCAACGTCCTGACTTTC. Amino acid sequence: CASSLPGVAGANVLTF.